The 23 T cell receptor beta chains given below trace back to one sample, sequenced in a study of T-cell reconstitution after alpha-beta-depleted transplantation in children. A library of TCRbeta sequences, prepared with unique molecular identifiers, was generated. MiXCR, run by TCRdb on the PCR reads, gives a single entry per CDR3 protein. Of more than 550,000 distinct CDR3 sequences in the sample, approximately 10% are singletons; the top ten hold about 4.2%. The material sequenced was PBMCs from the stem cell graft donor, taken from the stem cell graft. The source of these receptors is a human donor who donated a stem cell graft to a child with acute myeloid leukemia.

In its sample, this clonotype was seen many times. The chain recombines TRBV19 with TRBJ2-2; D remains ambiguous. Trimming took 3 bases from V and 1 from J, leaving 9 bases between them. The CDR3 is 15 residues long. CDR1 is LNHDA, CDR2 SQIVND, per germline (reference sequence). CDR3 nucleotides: TGTGCCAGTAGTATGATTTCCTTGAACACCGGGGAGCTGTTTTTT. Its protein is CASSMISLNTGELFF.

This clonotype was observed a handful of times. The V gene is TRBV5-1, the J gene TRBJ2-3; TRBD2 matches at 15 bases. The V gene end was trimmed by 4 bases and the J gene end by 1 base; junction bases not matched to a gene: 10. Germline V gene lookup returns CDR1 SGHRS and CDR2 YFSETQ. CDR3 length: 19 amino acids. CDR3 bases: TGCGCCAGCAGCCCGGGACTAGCGGGAGGAGTTCCCGGCACAGATACGCAGTATTTT. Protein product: CASSPGLAGGVPGTDTQYF.

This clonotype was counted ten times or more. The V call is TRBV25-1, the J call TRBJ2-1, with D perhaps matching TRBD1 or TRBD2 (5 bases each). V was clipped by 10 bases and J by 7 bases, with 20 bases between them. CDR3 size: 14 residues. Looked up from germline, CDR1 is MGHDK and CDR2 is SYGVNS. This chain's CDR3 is CAITTGSSGNEQFF. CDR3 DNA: TGTGCCATAACCACAGGCAGTTCGGGGAATGAGCAGTTCTTC.

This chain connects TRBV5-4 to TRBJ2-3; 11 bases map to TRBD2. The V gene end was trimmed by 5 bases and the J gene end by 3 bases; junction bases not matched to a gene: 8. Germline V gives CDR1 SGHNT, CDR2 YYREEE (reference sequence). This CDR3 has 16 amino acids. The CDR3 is CASRPTGTSGTDTQYF. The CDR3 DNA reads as TGTGCCAGCAGACCTACCGGGACTAGCGGTACAGATACGCAGTATTTT.

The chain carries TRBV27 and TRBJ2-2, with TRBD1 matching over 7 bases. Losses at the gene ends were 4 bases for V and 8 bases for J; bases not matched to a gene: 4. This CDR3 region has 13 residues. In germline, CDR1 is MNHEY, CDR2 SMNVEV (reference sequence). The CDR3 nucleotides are TGTGCCAGCAGTTCCGACAGGGTAGGGGAGCTGTTTTTT. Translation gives CASSSDRVGELFF.

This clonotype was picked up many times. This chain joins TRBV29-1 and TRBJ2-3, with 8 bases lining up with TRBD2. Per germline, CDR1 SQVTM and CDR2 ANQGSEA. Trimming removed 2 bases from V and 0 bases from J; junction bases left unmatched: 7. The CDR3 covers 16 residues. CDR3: CSVEKRLAISTDTQYF. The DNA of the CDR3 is TGCAGCGTTGAAAAGCGACTAGCGATTAGCACAGATACGCAGTATTTT.

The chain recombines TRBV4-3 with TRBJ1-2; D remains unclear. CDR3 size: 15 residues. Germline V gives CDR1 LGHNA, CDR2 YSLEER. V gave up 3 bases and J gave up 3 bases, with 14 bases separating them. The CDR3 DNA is TGCGCCAGCAGCCACGGCAGTATAGCCGACTATGGCTACACCTTC. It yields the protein CASSHGSIADYGYTF.

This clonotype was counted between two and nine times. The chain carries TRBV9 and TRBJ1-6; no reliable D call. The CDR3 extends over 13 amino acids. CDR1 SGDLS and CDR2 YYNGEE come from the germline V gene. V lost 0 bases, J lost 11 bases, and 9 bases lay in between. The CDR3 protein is CASSVAAYPPLHF. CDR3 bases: TGTGCCAGCAGCGTAGCGGCGTATCCACCCCTCCACTTT.

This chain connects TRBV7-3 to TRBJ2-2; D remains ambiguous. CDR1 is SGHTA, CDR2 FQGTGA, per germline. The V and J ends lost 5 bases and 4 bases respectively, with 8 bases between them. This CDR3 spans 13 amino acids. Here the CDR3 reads CASSRSPTGELFF. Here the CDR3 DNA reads TGTGCCAGCAGCCGTAGTCCCACCGGGGAGCTGTTTTTT.

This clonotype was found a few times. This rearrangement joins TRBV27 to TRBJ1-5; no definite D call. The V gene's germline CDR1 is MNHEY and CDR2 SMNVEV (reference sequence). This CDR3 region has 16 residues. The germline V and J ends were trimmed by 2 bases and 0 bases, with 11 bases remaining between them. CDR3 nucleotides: TGTGCCAGCAGTTTAATTGGCCAGTTTAGCAATCAGCCCCAGCATTTT. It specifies CASSLIGQFSNQPQHF.

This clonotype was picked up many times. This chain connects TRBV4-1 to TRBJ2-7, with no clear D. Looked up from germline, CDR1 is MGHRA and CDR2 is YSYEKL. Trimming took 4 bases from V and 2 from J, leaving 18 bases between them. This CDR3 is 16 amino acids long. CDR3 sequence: CASSPTVGRDPYEQYF. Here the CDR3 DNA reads TGCGCCAGCAGCCCTACGGTGGGAAGGGATCCCTACGAGCAGTACTTC.

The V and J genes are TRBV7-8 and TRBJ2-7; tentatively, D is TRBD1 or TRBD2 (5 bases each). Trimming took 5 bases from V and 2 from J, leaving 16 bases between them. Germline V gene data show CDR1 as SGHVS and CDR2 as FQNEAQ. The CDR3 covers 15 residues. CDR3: CASSPTGPRPYEQYF. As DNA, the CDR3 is TGTGCCAGCAGCCCGACGGGGCCTCGCCCCTACGAGCAGTACTTC.

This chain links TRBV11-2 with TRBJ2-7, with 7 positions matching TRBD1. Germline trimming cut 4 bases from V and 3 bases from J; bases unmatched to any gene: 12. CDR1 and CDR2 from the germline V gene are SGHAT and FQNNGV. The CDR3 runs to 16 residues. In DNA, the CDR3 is TGTGCCAGCAGCTCCCCCACTCGGGACAGCCTCTACGAGCAGTACTTC. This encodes CASSSPTRDSLYEQYF.

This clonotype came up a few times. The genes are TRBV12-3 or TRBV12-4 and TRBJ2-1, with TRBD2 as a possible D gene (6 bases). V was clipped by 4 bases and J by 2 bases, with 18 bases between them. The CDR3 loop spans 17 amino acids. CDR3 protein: CASSWPRDWYTYNEQFF. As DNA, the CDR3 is TGTGCCAGCAGTTGGCCGAGGGACTGGTATACCTACAATGAGCAGTTCTTC.

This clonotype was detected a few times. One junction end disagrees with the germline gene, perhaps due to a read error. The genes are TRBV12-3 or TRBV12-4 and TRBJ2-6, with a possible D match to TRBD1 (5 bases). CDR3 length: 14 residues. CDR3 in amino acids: CASILGAGANVLTF. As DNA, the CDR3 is TGTGCCAGCATTTTAGGGGCTGGGGCCAACGTCCTGACTTTC.

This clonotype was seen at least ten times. CDR3 DNA: TGCGCCAGCAGCCGGGGGACAGGGGGCACTGAAGCTTTCTTT. It yields the protein CASSRGTGGTEAFF. The rearrangement links TRBV4-3 to TRBJ1-1; TRBD1 matches 11 bases. Germline assignment: CDR1 LGHNA and CDR2 YSLEER. Trimming cost V 4 bases and J 4 bases; bases outside gene matches: 2. CDR3 length: 14 amino acids.

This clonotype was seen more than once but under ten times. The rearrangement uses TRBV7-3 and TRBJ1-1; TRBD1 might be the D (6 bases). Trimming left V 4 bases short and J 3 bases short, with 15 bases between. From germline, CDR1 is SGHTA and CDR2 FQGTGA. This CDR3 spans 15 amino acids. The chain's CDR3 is CASSSQGFTYTEAFF. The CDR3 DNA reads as TGTGCCAGCAGCTCTCAGGGGTTTACTTACACTGAAGCTTTCTTT.

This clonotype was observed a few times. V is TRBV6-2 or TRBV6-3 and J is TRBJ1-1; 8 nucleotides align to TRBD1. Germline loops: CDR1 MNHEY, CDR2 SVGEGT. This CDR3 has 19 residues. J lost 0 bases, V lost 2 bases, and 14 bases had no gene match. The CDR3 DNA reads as TGTGCCAGCAGTTACGGGACAGGTGATGGATCTCCCATGAACACTGAAGCTTTCTTT. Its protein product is CASSYGTGDGSPMNTEAFF.

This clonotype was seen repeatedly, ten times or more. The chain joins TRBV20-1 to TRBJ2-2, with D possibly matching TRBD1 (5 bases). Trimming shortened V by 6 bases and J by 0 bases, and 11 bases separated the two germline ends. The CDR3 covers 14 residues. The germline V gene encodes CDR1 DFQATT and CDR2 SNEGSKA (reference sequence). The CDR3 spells CSAPDTSNTGELFF. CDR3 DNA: TGCAGTGCGCCGGACACCTCGAACACCGGGGAGCTGTTTTTT.

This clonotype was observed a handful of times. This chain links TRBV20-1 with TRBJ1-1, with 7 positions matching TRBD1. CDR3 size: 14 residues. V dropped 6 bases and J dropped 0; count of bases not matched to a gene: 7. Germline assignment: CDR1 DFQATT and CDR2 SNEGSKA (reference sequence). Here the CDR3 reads CSARKGALNTEAFF. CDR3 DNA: TGCAGTGCACGGAAGGGGGCTCTGAACACTGAAGCTTTCTTT.

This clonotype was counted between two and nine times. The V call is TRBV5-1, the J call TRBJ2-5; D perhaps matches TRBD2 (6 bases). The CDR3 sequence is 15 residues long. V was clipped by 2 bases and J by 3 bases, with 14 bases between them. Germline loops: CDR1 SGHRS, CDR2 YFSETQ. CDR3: CASSFSIAGKETQYF. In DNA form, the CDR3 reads TGCGCCAGCAGCTTCTCGATTGCGGGGAAAGAGACCCAGTACTTC. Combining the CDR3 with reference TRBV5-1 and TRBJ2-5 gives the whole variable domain KAGVTQTPRYLIKTRGQQVTLSCSPISGHRSVSWYQQTPGQGLQFLFEYFSETQRNKGNFPGRFSGRQFSNSRSEMNVSTLELGDSALYLCASSFSIAGKETQYFGPGTRLLVL.

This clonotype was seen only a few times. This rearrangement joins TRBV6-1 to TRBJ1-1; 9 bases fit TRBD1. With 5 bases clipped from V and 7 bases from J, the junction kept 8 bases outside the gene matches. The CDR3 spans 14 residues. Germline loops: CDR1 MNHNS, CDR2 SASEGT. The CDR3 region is CASSPGTGFFEAFF. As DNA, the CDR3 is TGTGCCAGCAGTCCCGGGACAGGGTTTTTTGAAGCTTTCTTT.

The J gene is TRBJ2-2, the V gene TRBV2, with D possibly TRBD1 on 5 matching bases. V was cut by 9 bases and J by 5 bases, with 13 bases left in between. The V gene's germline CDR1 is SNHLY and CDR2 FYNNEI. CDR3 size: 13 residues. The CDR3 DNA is TGTGCCAGGGGTGGGCAGGGAACCGGGGAGCTGTTTTTT. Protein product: CARGGQGTGELFF.